This TCR beta chain originates from a study of T cell responses to AZD1222 COVID-19 vaccine. Study-wide results and limits: White British people made up most donors, females outnumbered males, and clonal diversity was possibly underestimated. Rises in breadth and depth of Spike-specific TCRs came after two AZD1222 doses. Unmutated regions of variants are reportedly targeted by nearly half of spike-specific TCRs.

Some clones are missing from TCRdb's copy, which holds only in-frame ones; the method was immunoSEQ multiplex PCR. The data hold about 77,000 clones, with approximately 92% observed a single time. Germline CDR1 is SGHRS and CDR2 is YFSETQ. This CDR3 is built from 17 residues. The junction had 11 bases not matched to a gene; V was cut back by 0 bases and J by 8 bases. Concerning this clone itself: Its target is unknown.

The material sequenced was peripheral blood, taken 28 days after the second AZD1222 dose. The receptor was isolated from an adult who received the AZD1222 COVID-19 vaccine. This chain connects TRBV5-1 to TRBJ1-4, with TRBD1 matching over 9 bases. The CDR3 spells CASSLGTGALYGEKLFF. CDR3 DNA: TGCGCCAGCAGCTTGGGGACAGGGGCCCTATACGGGGAAAAACTGTTTTTT.